This TCR beta chain was captured in a study of T cell responses to AZD1222 COVID-19 vaccine. On this clone itself: Its target is unknown.

The protocol was immunoSEQ multiplex PCR, while the TCRdb copy is restricted to in-frame clones and leaves out a portion. The sample shows about 140,000 clones, 92% of them seen only once. Study-level results: Nearly half of unique spike-specific TCRs reportedly avoided B.1.351 and B.1.1.7 mutated regions. Compared with day 0, the breadth and depth of the Spike-specific TCR repertoire rose significantly after two doses of AZD1222. The donor group comprised mostly white British people and more females; the analysis possibly underestimated clonal diversity. All repertoire sampling was performed exclusively after the peak T cell response.

The CDR3 has 14 amino acids. Germline CDR1 is SNHLY and CDR2 is FYNNEI. The ends were cut back, 5 bases at V and 0 bases at J, with 10 bases in the middle. The sequence was collected from an adult who received the AZD1222 COVID-19 vaccine. Sequencing used peripheral blood, obtained 28 days after the second AZD1222 dose. The V gene is TRBV2, the J gene TRBJ1-2; D is possibly TRBD1 (5 bases). CDR3 loop: CASSPGRANYGYTF. CDR3 DNA sequence: TGTGCCAGCAGTCCGGGACGTGCTAACTATGGCTACACCTTC. The complete variable domain, with remaining parts taken from reference TRBV2 and TRBJ1-2, reads EPEVTQTPSHQVTQMGQEVILRCVPISNHLYFYWYRQILGQKVEFLVSFYNNEISEKSEIFDDQFSVERPDGSNFTLKIRSTKLEDSAMYFCASSPGRANYGYTFGSGTRLTVV.